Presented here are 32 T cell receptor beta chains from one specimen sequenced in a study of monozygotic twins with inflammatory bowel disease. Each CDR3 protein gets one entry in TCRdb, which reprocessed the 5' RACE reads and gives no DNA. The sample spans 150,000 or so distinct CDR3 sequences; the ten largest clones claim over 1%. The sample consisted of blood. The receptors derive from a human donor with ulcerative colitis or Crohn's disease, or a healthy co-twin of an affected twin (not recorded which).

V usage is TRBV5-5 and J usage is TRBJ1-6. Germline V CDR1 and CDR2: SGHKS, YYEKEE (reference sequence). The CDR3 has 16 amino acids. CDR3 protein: CASSLVQSSYNSPLHF.

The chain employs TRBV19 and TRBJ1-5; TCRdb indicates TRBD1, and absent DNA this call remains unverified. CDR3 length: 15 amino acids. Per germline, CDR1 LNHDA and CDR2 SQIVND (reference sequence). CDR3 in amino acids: CASSPRRGWGQPQHF.

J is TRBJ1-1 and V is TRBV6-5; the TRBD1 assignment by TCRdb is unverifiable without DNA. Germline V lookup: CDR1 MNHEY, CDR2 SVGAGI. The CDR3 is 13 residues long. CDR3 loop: CASSPGQHTEAFF.

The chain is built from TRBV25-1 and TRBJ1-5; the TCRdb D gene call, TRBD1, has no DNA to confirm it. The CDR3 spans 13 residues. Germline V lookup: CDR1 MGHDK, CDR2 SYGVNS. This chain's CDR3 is CASTGRGYQPQHF.

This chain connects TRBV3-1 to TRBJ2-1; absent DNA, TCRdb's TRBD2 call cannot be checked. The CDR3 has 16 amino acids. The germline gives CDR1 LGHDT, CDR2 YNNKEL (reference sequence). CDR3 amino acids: CASSQVLAGGPDEQFF.

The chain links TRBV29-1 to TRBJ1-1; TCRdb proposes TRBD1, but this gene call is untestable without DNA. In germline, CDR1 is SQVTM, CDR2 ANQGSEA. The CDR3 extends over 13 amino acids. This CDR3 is CSVESQGATEAFF.

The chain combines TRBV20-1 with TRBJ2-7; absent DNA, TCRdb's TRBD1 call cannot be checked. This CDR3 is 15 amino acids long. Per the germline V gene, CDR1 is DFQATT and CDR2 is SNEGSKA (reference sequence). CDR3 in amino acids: CSARGGLAGAHEQYF.

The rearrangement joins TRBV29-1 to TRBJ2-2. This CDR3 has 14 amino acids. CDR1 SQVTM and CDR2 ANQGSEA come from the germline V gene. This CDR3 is CSVEVSANTGELFF.

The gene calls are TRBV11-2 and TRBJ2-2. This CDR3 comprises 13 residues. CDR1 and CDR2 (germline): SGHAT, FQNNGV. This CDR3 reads CASSSSYTGELFF. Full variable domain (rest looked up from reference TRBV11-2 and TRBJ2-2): EAGVAQSPRYKIIEKRQSVAFWCNPISGHATLYWYQQILGQGPKLLIQFQNNGVVDDSQLPKDRFSAERLKGVDSTLKIQPAKLEDSAVYLCASSSSYTGELFFGEGSRLTVL.

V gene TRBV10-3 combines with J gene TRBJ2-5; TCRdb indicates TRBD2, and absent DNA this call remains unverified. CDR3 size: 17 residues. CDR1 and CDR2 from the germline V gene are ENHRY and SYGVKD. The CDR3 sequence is CATSGTSATMPQETQYF.

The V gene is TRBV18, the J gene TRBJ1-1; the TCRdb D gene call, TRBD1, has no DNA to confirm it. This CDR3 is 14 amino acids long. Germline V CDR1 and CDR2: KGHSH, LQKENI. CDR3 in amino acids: CASSPDRRNTEAFF.

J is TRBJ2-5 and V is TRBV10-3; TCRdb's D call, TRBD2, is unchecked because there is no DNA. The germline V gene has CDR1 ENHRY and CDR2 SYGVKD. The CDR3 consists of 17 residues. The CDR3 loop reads CAISDGTSGRKSETQYF.

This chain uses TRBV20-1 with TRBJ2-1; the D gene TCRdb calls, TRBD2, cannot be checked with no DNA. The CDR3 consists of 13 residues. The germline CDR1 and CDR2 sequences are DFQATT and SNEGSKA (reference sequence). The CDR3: CSALDFFYNEQFF.

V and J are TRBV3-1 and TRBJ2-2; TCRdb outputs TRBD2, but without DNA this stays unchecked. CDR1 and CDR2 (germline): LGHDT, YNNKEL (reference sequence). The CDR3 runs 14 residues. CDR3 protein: CASSPARATGELFF.

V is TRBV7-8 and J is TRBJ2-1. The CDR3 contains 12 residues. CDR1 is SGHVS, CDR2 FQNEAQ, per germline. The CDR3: CASSLGSNEQFF.

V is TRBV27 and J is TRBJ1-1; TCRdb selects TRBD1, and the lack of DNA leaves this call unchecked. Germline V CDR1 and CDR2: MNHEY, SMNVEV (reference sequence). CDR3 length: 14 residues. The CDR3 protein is CASSLSQGNTEAFF.

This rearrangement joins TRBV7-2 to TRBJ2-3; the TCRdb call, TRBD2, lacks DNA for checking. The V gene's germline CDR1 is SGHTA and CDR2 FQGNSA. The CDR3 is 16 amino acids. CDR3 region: CASSLGGVAGADTQYF.

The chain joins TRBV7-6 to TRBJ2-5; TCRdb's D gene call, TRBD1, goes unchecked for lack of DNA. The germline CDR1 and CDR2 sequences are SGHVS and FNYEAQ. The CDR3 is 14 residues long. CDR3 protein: CASSFGGNQETQYF.

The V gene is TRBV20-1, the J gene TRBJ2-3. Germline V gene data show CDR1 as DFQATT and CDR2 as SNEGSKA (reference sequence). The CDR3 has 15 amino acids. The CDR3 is CSARDSGQIKDTQYF.

The CDR3 loop is CSATGGGGGYGYTF. J is TRBJ1-2 and V is TRBV20-1; the D call from TCRdb, TRBD1, cannot be confirmed without DNA. CDR3 length: 14 residues. Per germline, CDR1 DFQATT and CDR2 SNEGSKA (reference sequence).

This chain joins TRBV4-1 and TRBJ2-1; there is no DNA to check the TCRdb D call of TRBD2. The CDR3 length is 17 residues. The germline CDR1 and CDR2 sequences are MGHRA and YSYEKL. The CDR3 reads CASSQPPSGRRYGEQFF.

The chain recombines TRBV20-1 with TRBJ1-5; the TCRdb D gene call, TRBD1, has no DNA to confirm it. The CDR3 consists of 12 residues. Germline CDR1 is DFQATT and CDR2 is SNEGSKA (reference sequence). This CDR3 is CSARQGYQPQHF.

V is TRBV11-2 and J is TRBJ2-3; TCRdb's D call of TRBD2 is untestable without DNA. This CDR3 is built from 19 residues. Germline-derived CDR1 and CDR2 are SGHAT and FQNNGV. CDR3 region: CASRHQIRPGTPRTDTQYF.

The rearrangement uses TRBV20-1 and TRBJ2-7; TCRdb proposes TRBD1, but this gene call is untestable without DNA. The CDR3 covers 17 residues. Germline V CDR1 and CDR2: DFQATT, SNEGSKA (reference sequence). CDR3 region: CSARVQPWARGSYEQYF.

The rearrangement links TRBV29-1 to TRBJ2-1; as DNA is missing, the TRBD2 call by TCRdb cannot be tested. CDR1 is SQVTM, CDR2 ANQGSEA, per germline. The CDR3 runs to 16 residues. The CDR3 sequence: CSVAPWGTTPYNEQFF.

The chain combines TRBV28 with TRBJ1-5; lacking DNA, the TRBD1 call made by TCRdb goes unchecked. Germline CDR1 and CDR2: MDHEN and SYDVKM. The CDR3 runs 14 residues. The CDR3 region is CASRRSRGNQPQHF.

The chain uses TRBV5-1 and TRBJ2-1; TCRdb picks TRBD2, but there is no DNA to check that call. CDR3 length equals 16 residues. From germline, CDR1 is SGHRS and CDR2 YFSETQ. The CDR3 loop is CASSLAFSGLYNEQFF.

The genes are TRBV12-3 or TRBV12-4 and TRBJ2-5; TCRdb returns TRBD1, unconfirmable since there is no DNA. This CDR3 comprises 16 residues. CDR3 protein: CASSFSGTVEGKTQYF.

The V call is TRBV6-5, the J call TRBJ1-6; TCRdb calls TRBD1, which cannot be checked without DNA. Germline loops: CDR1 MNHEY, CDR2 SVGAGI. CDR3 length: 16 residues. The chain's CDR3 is CASSYTLGTGNSPLHF.

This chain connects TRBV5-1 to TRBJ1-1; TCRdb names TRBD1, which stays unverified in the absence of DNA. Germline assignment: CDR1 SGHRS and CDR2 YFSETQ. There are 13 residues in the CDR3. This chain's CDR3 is CASSWTGDTEAFF.

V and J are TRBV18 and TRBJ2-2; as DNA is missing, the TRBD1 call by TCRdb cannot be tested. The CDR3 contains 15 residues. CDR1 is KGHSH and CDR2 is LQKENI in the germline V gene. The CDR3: CASSPARGQAGELFF.

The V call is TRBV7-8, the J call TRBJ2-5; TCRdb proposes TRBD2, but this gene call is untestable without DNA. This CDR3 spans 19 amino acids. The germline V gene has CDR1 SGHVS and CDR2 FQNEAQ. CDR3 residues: CASSYHRLGGEKGQETQYF.